These 27 T cell receptor beta chains came from one sample sequenced in a study of breast tumors, draining lymph nodes, adjacent tissues. The lymph nodes were axillary draining lymph nodes from breast cancer patients. MiXCR was run by TCRdb on the multiplex PCR reads, yielding one entry per CDR3 protein. The sample includes about 230,000 distinct CDR3 sequences, about 30% of them seen just once. Source material: axillary lymph node tissue. The receptors shown here come from a female donor with breast cancer. Some clones in this sample may be carry-over from other donors' samples.

This chain joins TRBV18 and TRBJ2-1, with a tentative D call TRBD2 (6 bases). Germline V gene sequence: CDR1 KGHSH, CDR2 LQKENI. CDR3 length equals 15 residues. V lost 0 bases to trimming and J lost 0 bases, with 6 bases between them. The CDR3, as DNA: TGTGCCAGCTCACCACCCGGGAGCTCCTACAATGAGCAGTTCTTC. It codes for CASSPPGSSYNEQFF.

This clonotype was found many times. The chain recombines TRBV7-8 with TRBJ2-1, with no clear D. The CDR3 is made up of 16 amino acids. Trimming pared 4 bases from V and 4 bases from J, leaving 17 bases between. CDR1 and CDR2 (germline): SGHVS, FQNEAQ. This CDR3 reads CASSSREGHPYNEQFF. In DNA form, the CDR3 reads TGTGCCAGCAGCTCTAGGGAAGGGCACCCGTACAATGAGCAGTTCTTC.

The table lists this clonotype with many counts. The chain is built from TRBV6-5 and TRBJ2-1; 10 bases line up with TRBD1. V lost 3 bases, J lost 10 bases, and 9 bases stayed unmatched. CDR1 is MNHEY and CDR2 is SVGAGI in the germline V gene. The CDR3 extends over 15 amino acids. The CDR3 DNA reads as TGTGCCAGCAGTTATCGACAGGGGGCGTCGGGGGAGCAGTTCTTC. This encodes CASSYRQGASGEQFF.

This clonotype was seen many times. CDR3 sequence: CASSVAHRGEKLFF. In DNA form, the CDR3 reads TGTGCCAGCAGCGTAGCCCACCGCGGTGAAAAACTGTTTTTT. The chain joins TRBV9 to TRBJ1-4; no reliable D call. Trimming took off 0 bases at V and 7 bases at J, with 10 bases between the two ends. Germline V CDR1 and CDR2: SGDLS, YYNGEE. The CDR3 has 14 residues.

This clonotype was detected many times. The rearrangement uses TRBV5-1 and TRBJ2-7; D perhaps matches TRBD1 (5 bases). CDR3 length: 11 amino acids. Deletions cut 0 bases from V and 12 bases from J, with 10 bases between. From germline, CDR1 is SGHRS and CDR2 YFSETQ. CDR3 residues: CASSLGSGWYF. The CDR3 coding sequence is TGCGCCAGCAGCTTGGGGTCAGGGTGGTACTTC.

This clonotype was seen at least ten times. The chain links TRBV28 to TRBJ1-6; TRBD1 aligns across 7 bases. V lost 1 base, J lost 9 bases, and 6 bases stayed unmatched. The CDR3 length is 15 residues. Per the germline V gene, CDR1 is MDHEN and CDR2 is SYDVKM. The CDR3 coding sequence is TGTGCCAGCAGTTTATCCAGGGGGAGGGGTTCACCCCTCCACTTT. This gives the protein CASSLSRGRGSPLHF. The full variable domain, its missing parts supplied by reference TRBV28 and TRBJ1-6, is DVKVTQSSRYLVKRTGEKVFLECVQDMDHENMFWYRQDPGLGLRLIYFSYDVKMKEKGDIPEGYSVSREKKERFSLILESASTNQTSMYLCASSLSRGRGSPLHFGNGTRLTVT.

This clonotype was observed many times. The chain employs TRBV4-1 and TRBJ2-3; 7 nucleotides match TRBD2. The V gene end was trimmed by 2 bases and the J gene end by 1 base; junction bases not matched to a gene: 12. The CDR3 extends over 18 amino acids. CDR1 is MGHRA and CDR2 is YSYEKL in the germline V gene. CDR3 coding DNA: TGCGCCAGCAGCCAAAGGTCCCCCGCGGGAGATCGCACAGATACGCAGTATTTT. This gives the protein CASSQRSPAGDRTDTQYF.

At least ten counts were recorded for this clonotype. The chain links TRBV4-1 to TRBJ2-2; D not certain. Germline lookup yields CDR1 MGHRA and CDR2 YSYEKL. The CDR3 is 15 residues long. The V end was cut by 3 bases, the J end by 3 bases, with 11 bases between. In DNA, the CDR3 is TGCGCCAGCAGCCAGCGGAATAGAGACACCGGGGAGCTGTTTTTT. It translates to CASSQRNRDTGELFF.

A note on this clonotype: A read error may explain this, as a much larger clone is one base away. V is TRBV6-1 and J is TRBJ2-7; no firm D call. The ends were cut back, 5 bases at V and 7 bases at J, with 21 bases in the middle. CDR1 is MNHNS and CDR2 is SASEGT in the germline V gene. This CDR3 spans 15 amino acids. CDR3 DNA: TGTGCCAGCAGTCAAGAAGTACACAGTACCCTTGAGCAGTACTTC. Its translation is CASSQEVHSTLEQYF.

This clonotype was seen many times. This rearrangement joins TRBV24-1 to TRBJ2-4; 7 bases map to TRBD1. The CDR3 totals 14 residues. Germline V gives CDR1 KGHDR, CDR2 SFDVKD. Trimming took 1 base from V and 7 from J; bases not matched to a gene: 3. The CDR3 region is CATSDFARGNIQYF. The CDR3 DNA follows: TGTGCCACCAGTGATTTCGCCAGGGGGAACATTCAGTACTTC.

The gene calls are TRBV6-4 and TRBJ2-1; D uncertain. CDR1 and CDR2 (germline): MRHNA, SNTAGT. The CDR3 length is 15 residues. The V gene lost 5 bases and the J gene lost 8 bases, with 19 bases spanning the gap. DNA of the CDR3: TGTGCCAGCAGTCAAACAGACCACCCGAGAGATGAGCAGTTCTTC. It encodes CASSQTDHPRDEQFF.

CDR3 in DNA: TGTGCCAGCAGCCAAGACGTCCGAACCGGGGCCAACGTCCTGACTTTC. Amino acid sequence: CASSQDVRTGANVLTF. This chain connects TRBV14 to TRBJ2-6; D is ambiguous. This CDR3 spans 16 amino acids. Trimming pared 0 bases from V and 4 bases from J, leaving 10 bases between. The germline V gene has CDR1 SGHDN and CDR2 FVKESK. The whole variable domain, remainder taken from reference TRBV14 and TRBJ2-6, is EAGVTQFPSHSVIEKGQTVTLRCDPISGHDNLYWYRRVMGKEIKFLLHFVKESKQDESGMPNNRFLAERTGGTYSTLKVQPAELEDSGVYFCASSQDVRTGANVLTFGAGSRLTVL.

The chain has TRBV5-4 and TRBJ1-2; D uncertain. Trimming removed 0 bases at V and 4 bases at J, with 10 bases between. The CDR3 extends over 14 amino acids. CDR1 SGHNT and CDR2 YYREEE come from the germline V gene (reference sequence). As DNA, the CDR3 is TGTGCCAGCAGCTTGGATAACGGGATCTATGGCTACACCTTC. This gives the protein CASSLDNGIYGYTF.

Worth noting for this clonotype: A much larger clone differs from this one at a single base, so this may be a read error. The chain combines TRBV5-1 with TRBJ2-7, with 11 bases matching TRBD2. This CDR3 is 15 amino acids long. Germline V lookup: CDR1 SGHRS, CDR2 YFSETQ. Written as DNA, the CDR3 is TGCGTCAGCAGCTACCTTAGCGGGAGGGCCGACGAGCAGTACTTC. Translation: CVSSYLSGRADEQYF.

This clonotype was recorded at least ten times. The chain has TRBV29-1 and TRBJ2-3; TRBD2 matches at 9 bases. V lost 4 bases and J lost 3; bases outside the gene matches: 8. Germline assignment: CDR1 SQVTM and CDR2 ANQGSEA. There are 15 residues in the CDR3. This CDR3 is CSVAWAGGVTDTQYF. The DNA for the CDR3 is TGCAGCGTTGCATGGGCGGGAGGGGTTACAGATACGCAGTATTTT.

This clonotype occurred many times. The chain is built from TRBV11-3 and TRBJ2-7; D ambiguous. CDR1 and CDR2 (germline): SGHNT, YENEEA. Trimming removed 5 bases at V and 2 bases at J, with 7 bases between. This CDR3 region has 12 residues. The CDR3 region is CASSPNTYEQYF. The CDR3 DNA reads as TGTGCCAGCAGCCCAAACACCTACGAGCAGTACTTC.

The chain recombines TRBV5-1 with TRBJ2-3; 9 nucleotides align to TRBD2. In germline, CDR1 is SGHRS, CDR2 YFSETQ. CDR3 length: 16 amino acids. V was clipped by 1 base and J by 5 bases; unmatched bases: 8. The CDR3 reads CASSLSVAGAGDTQYF. The CDR3 region has the DNA TGCGCCAGCAGCTTGTCAGTAGCGGGAGCGGGAGATACGCAGTATTTT.

This clonotype was seen ten or more times. This rearrangement joins TRBV2 to TRBJ1-3; D not certain. CDR3 size: 14 residues. Germline-derived CDR1 and CDR2 are SNHLY and FYNNEI. Trimming stripped 6 bases from V and 0 bases from J, with 9 bases between. The CDR3 nucleotides are TGTGCCAGCAGCCCACAGAGCTCTGGAAACACCATATATTTT. Protein product: CASSPQSSGNTIYF.

This clonotype appeared many times. V is TRBV28 and J is TRBJ2-2; 8 bases fit TRBD1. With 8 bases clipped from V and 7 bases from J, the junction kept 6 bases outside the gene matches. The germline V gene encodes CDR1 MDHEN and CDR2 SYDVKM. The CDR3 extends over 13 amino acids. CDR3: CASRQGAIGELFF. CDR3 nucleotide sequence: TGTGCCAGCCGCCAGGGGGCGATCGGGGAGCTGTTTTTT.

This clonotype appeared many times. This chain uses TRBV3-1 with TRBJ1-2, with D possibly TRBD1 on 5 matching bases. Germline loops: CDR1 LGHDT, CDR2 YNNKEL (reference sequence). CDR3 size: 13 residues. V was shortened by 3 bases and J by 4 bases, with 9 bases between the two germline ends. DNA for the CDR3: TGTGCCAGCAGCCAGAGGGGAAGCTATGGCTACACCTTC. Translation: CASSQRGSYGYTF.

Written as DNA, the CDR3 is TGTGCCAGCAGCTTGACAGGTAAAGTCTACGAGCAGTACTTC. This translates into CASSLTGKVYEQYF. This chain uses TRBV5-5 with TRBJ2-7; D may be TRBD1 (5 bases). The CDR3 is 14 amino acids. CDR1 is SGHKS, CDR2 YYEKEE, per germline (reference sequence). V was clipped by 1 base and J by 3 bases, with 11 bases between them.

In this sample, this clonotype turned up a few times. A much bigger clone sits one base away, suggesting this may be a read error. This rearrangement joins TRBV7-3 to TRBJ2-1, with TRBD2 matching 9 bases. The germline CDR1 and CDR2 sequences are SGHTA and FQGTGA. The CDR3 runs 15 residues. CDR3 protein: CASSLSGSVNNEQLF. CDR3 DNA sequence: TGTGCCAGCAGCCTTAGCGGGAGTGTGAACAATGAGCAGCTCTTC.

This clonotype was found many times. The rearrangement joins TRBV15 to TRBJ2-7; 9 bases fit TRBD1. Per germline, CDR1 LNHNV and CDR2 YYDKDF (reference sequence). The CDR3 totals 15 residues. Trimming at V came to 0 bases and at J to 6 bases, leaving 6 bases not matched to a gene. CDR3 region: CATSRDHGTGIEQYF. In DNA, the CDR3 is TGTGCCACCAGCAGAGATCATGGGACAGGGATCGAGCAGTACTTC.

The chain recombines TRBV12-5 with TRBJ1-1; possibly TRBD1 for D (5 bases). CDR3 length: 16 residues. CDR1 LGHNT and CDR2 FRNRAP come from the germline V gene. V was cut by 1 base and J by 0 bases, with 12 bases left in between. DNA for the CDR3: TGTGCTAGTGGTTTGGGGGACGGACACATGAACACTGAAGCTTTCTTT. It is translated as CASGLGDGHMNTEAFF.

About this clonotype itself: A read error is likely, as this CDR3 ends without the conserved phenylalanine or tryptophan. The limits of the CDR3 on the DNA are not certain, so only TCRdb's listed CDR3 is given. The chain employs TRBV2 and TRBJ2-2. The CDR3 adds up to 14 amino acids, both ends counted. The germline V gene encodes CDR1 SNHLY and CDR2 FYNNEI. The CDR3 sequence: CASSKRSNTGELFL.

This clonotype occurred many times. The chain couples TRBV6-5 to TRBJ1-5; TRBD1 matches at 7 bases. CDR1 and CDR2 (germline): MNHEY, SVGAGI. With V trimmed by 6 bases and J by 2 bases, 4 bases remained unmatched. The CDR3 runs to 14 residues. The CDR3 DNA reads TGTGCCAGCAGCACAGGGGTCGGCAATCAGCCCCAGCATTTT. This translates into CASSTGVGNQPQHF.

This clonotype has a count of ten or more. The chain has TRBV18 and TRBJ2-3; 9 bases fit TRBD2. The germline V gene encodes CDR1 KGHSH and CDR2 LQKENI. The CDR3 is 15 amino acids. V was clipped by 8 bases and J by 1 base; unmatched bases: 7. CDR3 residues: CASTYRTSGTDTQYF. CDR3 nucleotide sequence: TGTGCCAGCACATACAGGACTAGCGGCACAGATACGCAGTATTTT.